What follows are 18 T cell receptor beta chains derived from one specimen sequenced in a study of blood T cell repertoires in COVID-19. Here immunoSEQ multiplex PCR was the method, and the copy in TCRdb shows in-frame clones only, minus some. The sample gives some 76,000 clones, approximately 80% of which show up once; about 13% is in the top ten. Sequenced input: peripheral blood. These receptors were obtained from a man aged 45 to 65 with COVID-19, enrolled during active disease.

V gene TRBV7-2 combines with J gene TRBJ2-2; D is possibly TRBD1 (5 bases). This CDR3 comprises 15 residues. V was trimmed by 5 bases and J by 2 bases, leaving 12 bases between them. Germline V gene data show CDR1 as SGHTA and CDR2 as FQGNSA. DNA for the CDR3: TGTGCCAGCAGCGAGCAGGGTCCCAACACCGGGGAGCTGTTTTTT. This gives the protein CASSEQGPNTGELFF.

This sequence joins TRBV4-1 and TRBJ2-2; TRBD1 matches 7 bases. The CDR3 length is 16 residues. Germline CDR1 and CDR2: MGHRA and YSYEKL. The J segment lost 1 base and the V segment lost 1 base, leaving 3 bases of the junction unmatched. The CDR3 spells CASSQAGTVNTGELFF. The CDR3, as DNA: TGCGCCAGCAGCCAAGCCGGGACAGTGAACACCGGGGAGCTGTTTTTT.

The rearrangement uses TRBV2 and TRBJ1-4; 9 nucleotides match TRBD1. Looked up from germline, CDR1 is SNHLY and CDR2 is FYNNEI. This CDR3 has 16 amino acids. V was clipped by 6 bases and J by 3 bases; unmatched bases: 8. CDR3 sequence (DNA): TGTGCCAGCAGGGCAACAGGGGGCGCAGCTAATGAAAAACTGTTTTTT. This translates into CASRATGGAANEKLFF.

This rearrangement joins TRBV27 to TRBJ2-5, with 9 bases lining up with TRBD1. Trimming took 5 bases from V and 13 from J; bases not matched to a gene: 14. The germline gives CDR1 MNHEY, CDR2 SMNVEV (reference sequence). The length of the CDR3 is 14 residues. For the CDR3, the DNA is TGTGCCAGCAGTCCAAACAGGGGGCGGACGTTGGGGTACTTC. This codes for CASSPNRGRTLGYF.

The chain couples TRBV7-9 to TRBJ1-2; D unresolved. Germline V gene sequence: CDR1 SEHNR, CDR2 FQNEAQ (reference sequence). V was trimmed by 5 bases and J by 6 bases, leaving 19 bases between them. The CDR3 spans 15 residues. CDR3 DNA sequence: TGTGCCAGCAGCCCCAGAGGAGCCCAAGGAGATGGCTACACCTTC. This encodes CASSPRGAQGDGYTF. The full variable domain, in which reference TRBV7-9 and TRBJ1-2 provide the parts outside the CDR3, is DTGVSQNPRHKITKRGQNVTFRCDPISEHNRLYWYRQTLGQGPEFLTYFQNEAQLEKSRLLSDRFSAERPKGSFSTLEIQRTEQGDSAMYLCASSPRGAQGDGYTFGSGTRLTVV.

CDR3 sequence (DNA): TGTGCCAGCAGTTTTGGTAGCGGGAGATTTGGAGATACGCAGTATTTT. Protein product: CASSFGSGRFGDTQYF. The chain joins TRBV27 to TRBJ2-3, with 9 bases aligning to TRBD2. Germline V gene lookup returns CDR1 MNHEY and CDR2 SMNVEV (reference sequence). The CDR3 consists of 16 residues. J was trimmed by 5 bases and V by 3 bases; bases with no gene match: 9.

The chain has TRBV6-2 or TRBV6-3 and TRBJ2-6; 7 bases line up with TRBD1. V lost 5 bases to trimming and J lost 2 bases; unmatched junction nucleotides: 6. The CDR3 totals 16 residues. Germline lookup yields CDR1 MNHEY and CDR2 SVGEGT. Here the CDR3 DNA reads TGTGCCAGCAGTCTAATAGGGGGCACTGGGGCCAACGTCCTGACTTTC. Its protein product is CASSLIGGTGANVLTF.

The gene calls are TRBV6-5 and TRBJ2-1, with 9 bases aligning to TRBD2. This CDR3 is 15 amino acids long. Germline CDR1 is MNHEY and CDR2 is SVGAGI. The V gene end was trimmed by 7 bases and the J gene end by 7 bases; junction bases not matched to a gene: 11. The CDR3 DNA is TGTGCCAGCATCGGTAGCGGGAGAGAGTGGAATGAGCAGTTCTTC. This codes for CASIGSGREWNEQFF.

This clone has just one count. The chain carries TRBV21-1 and TRBJ1-2; TRBD1, the table's D call, was not compared with the DNA. TRBV21-1 has pseudogene status. CDR3 length: 16 amino acids. Written as DNA, the CDR3 is TGTGCCATGGAGGGGGCAGCCAAGGTTGGGCTTGTTGGCTACACCTTC. Translation gives CAMEGAAKVGLVGYTF.

The chain uses TRBV3-1 (or the pseudogene TRBV3-2) and TRBJ1-1, with D unresolved. Germline CDR1 LGHDT, CDR2 YNNKEL (reference sequence). Deletions cut 0 bases from V and 9 bases from J, with 14 bases between. This CDR3 contains 14 residues. The CDR3, as DNA: TGTGCCAGCAGCCAAGATAGGCAGGTCCAGCAAGCTTTCTTT. Amino acid sequence: CASSQDRQVQQAFF.

The rearrangement uses TRBV5-1 and TRBJ2-5; TRBD1 agrees at 9 bases. J lost 5 bases, V lost 2 bases, and 4 bases had no gene match. The CDR3 consists of 14 residues. CDR1 and CDR2 from the germline V gene are SGHRS and YFSETQ. The CDR3 sequence is CASSFTGGTETQYF. The DNA of the CDR3 is TGCGCCAGCAGCTTTACAGGGGGCACTGAGACCCAGTACTTC.

The chain has TRBV11-3 and TRBJ2-3, with TRBD2 matching 10 bases. Germline V gene lookup returns CDR1 SGHNT and CDR2 YENEEA. The trim removed 6 bases at V and 3 bases at J, leaving 6 bases unmatched. The CDR3 has 15 amino acids. CDR3 nucleotide sequence: TGTGCCAGCAGTCATACAGCGGGAGGGACAGATACGCAGTATTTT. Translating it yields CASSHTAGGTDTQYF.

At least ten counts were recorded for this clone. This sample also contains other DNA sequences that code for the same CDR3. This chain links TRBV29-1 with TRBJ2-2; D is possibly TRBD1 (5 bases). The CDR3 consists of 13 residues. From germline, CDR1 is SQVTM and CDR2 ANQGSEA. The germline V and J ends were trimmed by 3 bases and 2 bases, with 7 bases remaining between them. The CDR3 DNA reads TGCAGCGTTGACGACAGCAACACCGGGGAGCTGTTTTTT. This translates into CSVDDSNTGELFF.

J is TRBJ1-2 and V is TRBV15; 10 nucleotides match TRBD1. J gave up 4 bases and V 3 bases, and 2 bases lay outside the gene matches. The CDR3 sequence is 14 residues long. Germline loops: CDR1 LNHNV, CDR2 YYDKDF (reference sequence). The CDR3 region is CATSRTGGVYGYTF. DNA of the CDR3: TGTGCCACCAGCAGGACAGGGGGCGTCTATGGCTACACCTTC.

The chain couples TRBV19 to TRBJ1-5; a weak D match, TRBD1 (6 bases). The length of the CDR3 is 15 residues. The V gene's germline CDR1 is LNHDA and CDR2 SQIVND (reference sequence). V was pared by 1 base and J by 0 bases, with 7 bases between. In DNA form, the CDR3 reads TGTGCCAGTAGTATAGGGACAGTTAGCAATCAGCCCCAGCATTTT. This encodes CASSIGTVSNQPQHF.

The J gene is TRBJ2-5, the V gene TRBV30; TRBD2 might be the D (6 bases). In germline, CDR1 is GTSNPN, CDR2 SVGIG (reference sequence). V shed 0 bases and J shed 6 bases, with 14 bases lying between them. The CDR3 has 14 amino acids. CDR3 protein: CAWSVGSGRQTQYF. The CDR3 DNA sequence: TGTGCCTGGAGTGTAGGTAGTGGGAGGCAGACCCAGTACTTC. The entire variable domain, with the rest obtained from reference TRBV30 and TRBJ2-5, is as follows: SQTIHQWPATLVQPVGSPLSLECTVEGTSNPNLYWYRQAAGRGLQLLFYSVGIGQISSEVPQNLSASRPQDRQFILSSKKLLLSDSGFYLCAWSVGSGRQTQYFGPGTRLLVL.

The chain employs TRBV4-1 and TRBJ2-2; D may be TRBD2 (6 bases). The CDR3 has 17 amino acids. V was clipped by 1 base and J by 1 base, with 13 bases between them. Germline V gene lookup returns CDR1 MGHRA and CDR2 YSYEKL. CDR3 DNA: TGCGCCAGCAGCCAAGGCGACGGGACTGGGAACACCGGGGAGCTGTTTTTT. It yields the protein CASSQGDGTGNTGELFF.

The chain has TRBV2 and TRBJ2-5; TRBD1 matches at 10 bases. Trimming at V came to 7 bases and at J to 5 bases, leaving 7 bases not matched to a gene. CDR3 length: 14 amino acids. Per germline, CDR1 SNHLY and CDR2 FYNNEI. Written as DNA, the CDR3 is TGTGCCAGCAAAAAGGGACAGGGGATTGAGACCCAGTACTTC. This encodes CASKKGQGIETQYF.